One sample yielded the 32 T cell receptor beta chains listed below, sequenced in a study of OX40 agonist ivuxolimab in advanced cancers. TCRdb's copy holds only in-frame clones and misses some; the assay was immunoSEQ multiplex PCR. The sample consists of tens of thousands of clones, 75% to 95% of them appearing once. Specimen: CD4+ or CD8+ T cells sorted from blood, collected in a trial of the OX40 agonist ivuxolimab. These receptors came from an adult with an advanced solid tumor such as melanoma, head and neck, liver or kidney cancer.

A remark on this clone: At one end, the junction sequence differs from germline, possibly due to a read error. The rearrangement joins TRBV10-1 to TRBJ2-1; D gene ambiguous. This CDR3 has 14 amino acids. Germline V gene lookup returns CDR1 WNHNN and CDR2 SYGVQD (reference sequence). The CDR3 DNA reads as TGCGCCAGCAGTCAGGCAAACTCCAACAATGAGCAGTTCTTC. This translates into CASSQANSNNEQFF.

The chain has TRBV11-2 and TRBJ1-1; maybe TRBD1 (6 bases). The CDR3 runs to 16 residues. Germline V gene data show CDR1 as SGHAT and CDR2 as FQNNGV. The V end lost 7 bases, the J end lost 2 bases, and 20 bases lay between the germline ends. CDR3 DNA sequence: TGTGCCAGCATCCCCACCTGGGGGCCCCTCAACACTGAAGCTTTCTTT. Its translation: CASIPTWGPLNTEAFF.

V is TRBV11-2 and J is TRBJ2-5, with D possibly being TRBD2 (5 bases). Trimming left V 5 bases short and J 2 bases short, with 15 bases between. CDR3 size: 15 residues. Germline CDR1 SGHAT, CDR2 FQNNGV. The chain's CDR3 is CASSMPGSVQETQYF. In DNA form, the CDR3 reads TGTGCCAGCAGCATGCCGGGGAGTGTGCAAGAGACCCAGTACTTC.

This chain uses TRBV5-3 with TRBJ1-4; D gene uncertain. TRBV5-3 carries the ORF label, with uncertain function. The V gene lost 5 bases and the J gene lost 8 bases, with 28 bases spanning the gap. The CDR3 runs to 18 residues. The DNA of the CDR3 is TGTGCCAGAAGTTCCACCGGGAACCTAAAACGCCGGAGGGAAAAACTGTTTTTT. Encoded protein: CARSSTGNLKRRREKLFF.

The V call is TRBV5-6, the J call TRBJ2-7, with D maybe TRBD1 (5 bases). CDR1 is SGHDT, CDR2 YYEEEE, per germline. Trimming took off 1 base at V and 4 bases at J, with 6 bases between the two ends. The CDR3 has 12 residues. The CDR3 loop reads CASSLPGYEQYF. Here the CDR3 DNA reads TGTGCCAGCAGCTTGCCAGGGTACGAGCAGTACTTC.

The chain employs TRBV7-8 and TRBJ1-1; no reliable D call. The germline V gene has CDR1 SGHVS and CDR2 FQNEAQ. The length of the CDR3 is 14 residues. Trimming shortened V by 9 bases and J by 2 bases, and 16 bases separated the two germline ends. CDR3 sequence: CASRRGATNTEAFF. The CDR3 DNA reads TGTGCCAGTAGACGGGGAGCCACAAACACTGAAGCTTTCTTT.

This sequence joins TRBV29-1 and TRBJ2-7; TRBD2 aligns across 9 bases. CDR3 length equals 13 residues. J lost 1 base, V lost 3 bases, and 1 base had no gene match. The germline V gene has CDR1 SQVTM and CDR2 ANQGSEA. The CDR3 spells CSVDLAGSYEQYF. In nucleotides, the CDR3 is TGCAGCGTTGATCTAGCGGGGTCCTACGAGCAGTACTTC.

The chain carries TRBV5-6 and TRBJ2-7; D uncertain. Trimming took off 0 bases at V and 0 bases at J, with 13 bases between the two ends. The germline V gene encodes CDR1 SGHDT and CDR2 YYEEEE. The CDR3 totals 16 residues. The CDR3 region is CASSLDVNTRSYEQYF. The CDR3 bases are TGTGCCAGCAGCTTGGACGTGAATACCCGCTCCTACGAGCAGTACTTC.

A note on this clone: The junction departs from the called germline gene at one end, perhaps through a read error. This chain uses TRBV27 with TRBJ2-1, with D unresolved. Germline CDR1 MNHEY, CDR2 SMNVEV (reference sequence). CDR3 length: 8 residues. CDR3 residues: CASSPEIF. The CDR3, as DNA: TGTGCCAGCAGCCCGGAGATCTTC.

V is TRBV4-1 and J is TRBJ1-1; weak D call: TRBD1 (6 bases). Trimming took 0 bases from V and 0 from J, leaving 17 bases between them. The germline V gene has CDR1 MGHRA and CDR2 YSYEKL. This CDR3 spans 18 amino acids. DNA for the CDR3: TGCGCCAGCAGCCAAGATATAGAGGGGGGGGACATGAACACTGAAGCTTTCTTT. Its protein product is CASSQDIEGGDMNTEAFF.

The chain carries TRBV11-2 and TRBJ1-4, with 7 bases matching TRBD1. The CDR3 is 14 amino acids. V trimming: 8 bases; J trimming: 5 bases; junction bases outside the gene matches: 8. Germline lookup yields CDR1 SGHAT and CDR2 FQNNGV. CDR3 region: CASGEGARNEKLFF. The CDR3 coding sequence is TGTGCCAGCGGTGAGGGGGCCCGAAATGAAAAACTGTTTTTT.

The chain joins TRBV10-3 to TRBJ1-3; possibly TRBD1 for D (5 bases). Germline lookup yields CDR1 ENHRY and CDR2 SYGVKD. V dropped 8 bases and J dropped 3 bases, with 20 bases sitting between them. The CDR3 covers 16 residues. DNA for the CDR3: TGTGCCATCGGGCAGGGAAGGGTCTCGGGTGGAAACACCATATATTTT. Protein product: CAIGQGRVSGGNTIYF.

The V and J genes are TRBV10-2 and TRBJ2-3; 7 bases are a match to TRBD1. With 7 bases clipped from V and 0 bases from J, the junction kept 10 bases outside the gene matches. Germline V gene lookup returns CDR1 WSHSY and CDR2 SAAADI. CDR3 length: 16 amino acids. Here the CDR3 reads CASNPDKGASTDTQYF. In DNA, the CDR3 is TGCGCCAGCAATCCGGACAAGGGGGCAAGCACAGATACGCAGTATTTT.

V and J are TRBV10-1 and TRBJ1-2; 11 bases fit TRBD1. This CDR3 is 17 amino acids long. CDR1 is WNHNN and CDR2 is SYGVQD in the germline V gene (reference sequence). V was clipped by 4 bases and J by 3 bases; unmatched bases: 10. This chain's CDR3 is CASSGHFQDRGHYGYTF. CDR3 DNA: TGCGCCAGCAGTGGTCATTTTCAGGACAGGGGGCACTATGGCTACACCTTC.

The chain uses TRBV12-5 and TRBJ2-7; D may be TRBD2 (6 bases). V was cut by 5 bases and J by 6 bases, with 20 bases left in between. This CDR3 has 15 residues. Per germline, CDR1 LGHNT and CDR2 FRNRAP. Here the CDR3 reads CASGPGTLSGGEQYF. The CDR3 coding sequence is TGTGCTAGTGGTCCCGGGACTTTGAGTGGGGGCGAGCAGTACTTC.

CDR3 coding DNA: TGTGCCAGCAGCTTAGACAGCGTAACCTACGAGCAGTACTTC. It encodes CASSLDSVTYEQYF. The chain carries TRBV7-9 and TRBJ2-7, with D uncertain. Germline V CDR1 and CDR2: SEHNR, FQNEAQ (reference sequence). V was trimmed by 1 base and J by 2 bases, leaving 9 bases between them. The CDR3 covers 14 residues. The full variable domain, its missing parts supplied by reference TRBV7-9 and TRBJ2-7, is DTGVSQNPRHKITKRGQNVTFRCDPISEHNRLYWYRQTLGQGPEFLTYFQNEAQLEKSRLLSDRFSAERPKGSFSTLEIQRTEQGDSAMYLCASSLDSVTYEQYFGPGTRLTVT.

A note on this clone: Other DNA sequences in the same sample also yield this CDR3. The V call is TRBV4-3, the J call TRBJ2-3; TRBD2 matches 9 bases. CDR3 length equals 16 residues. CDR1 LGHNA and CDR2 YSLEER come from the germline V gene. V shed 0 bases and J 2 bases; nucleotides not matched to a gene: 3. CDR3 coding DNA: TGCGCCAGCAGCCAAGATTCGGGACTAGCCACAGATACGCAGTATTTT. Translation gives CASSQDSGLATDTQYF.

A single count supports this clone. The chain links TRBV6-1 to TRBJ1-5, with 11 bases fitting TRBD1. Germline V CDR1 and CDR2: MNHNS, SASEGT. The V gene end was trimmed by 5 bases and the J gene end by 5 bases; junction bases not matched to a gene: 5. The CDR3 contains 15 residues. CDR3 bases: TGTGCCAGCAGTAGGGACAGGGGGTGGTATCAGCCCCAGCATTTT. This gives the protein CASSRDRGWYQPQHF.

V is TRBV19 and J is TRBJ2-1; no reliable D call. Trimming stripped 3 bases from V and 1 base from J, with 1 base between. CDR1 is LNHDA, CDR2 SQIVND, per germline (reference sequence). The CDR3 runs to 12 residues. The CDR3 nucleotides read TGTGCCAGTAGTATTTCCTACAATGAGCAGTTCTTC. The encoded protein is CASSISYNEQFF.

The chain couples TRBV19 to TRBJ2-1, with 8 bases matching TRBD1. J lost 4 bases, V lost 10 bases, and 6 bases had no gene match. Germline V lookup: CDR1 LNHDA, CDR2 SQIVND (reference sequence). CDR3 length equals 13 residues. The CDR3 nucleotides are TGTGCCACCAGCCGGGACAGGTACAATGAGCAGTTCTTC. Protein product: CATSRDRYNEQFF. Full variable domain (remainder filled in from reference TRBV19 and TRBJ2-1): DGGITQSPKYLFRKEGQNVTLSCEQNLNHDAMYWYRQDPGQGLRLIYYSQIVNDFQKGDIAEGYSVSREKKESFPLTVTSAQKNPTAFYLCATSRDRYNEQFFGPGTRLTVL.

The chain uses TRBV5-1 and TRBJ2-7, with TRBD1 matching over 7 bases. Trimming took 4 bases from V and 7 from J; bases not matched to a gene: 8. This CDR3 comprises 13 residues. The germline V gene encodes CDR1 SGHRS and CDR2 YFSETQ. CDR3 bases: TGCGCCAGCAGCCCGTTGGGACAGTGGGAGCAGTACTTC. This translates into CASSPLGQWEQYF. The complete variable domain, with remaining parts taken from reference TRBV5-1 and TRBJ2-7, reads KAGVTQTPRYLIKTRGQQVTLSCSPISGHRSVSWYQQTPGQGLQFLFEYFSETQRNKGNFPGRFSGRQFSNSRSEMNVSTLELGDSALYLCASSPLGQWEQYFGPGTRLTVT.

CDR3 sequence: CASSKGGRSSYYGYTF. The DNA of the CDR3 is TGTGCCAGCAGCAAAGGGGGACGGTCCTCTTACTATGGCTACACCTTC. This chain links TRBV21-1 with TRBJ1-2. TRBV21-1 is labeled a pseudogene. The CDR3 has 16 amino acids.

The CDR3 region has the DNA TGCGCCAGCAGCTTGGGACAGGGGAGCTCCTACGAGCAGTACTTC. Protein sequence: CASSLGQGSSYEQYF. The rearrangement uses TRBV5-1 and TRBJ2-7, with 8 bases matching TRBD1. This CDR3 region has 15 residues. Germline V gene sequence: CDR1 SGHRS, CDR2 YFSETQ. With 0 bases clipped from V and 0 bases from J, the junction kept 2 bases outside the gene matches.

The genes are TRBV6-6 and TRBJ1-2; no clear D gene. Looked up from germline, CDR1 is MNHNY and CDR2 is SVGAGI (reference sequence). Deletions cut 5 bases from V and 5 bases from J, with 18 bases between. CDR3 length: 15 amino acids. DNA for the CDR3: TGTGCCAGCAGTCCCGGAGCCGGGGTTCATTATGGCTACACCTTC. Its translation: CASSPGAGVHYGYTF.

The CDR3 is CASSFPQVSGNTIYF. In nucleotides, the CDR3 is TGTGCCAGCAGTTTCCCACAGGTCTCTGGAAACACCATATATTTT. The rearrangement links TRBV28 to TRBJ1-3; a possible D gene is TRBD1 (5 bases). The CDR3 runs to 15 residues. Trimming shortened V by 3 bases and J by 0 bases, and 9 bases separated the two germline ends. Germline values: CDR1 MDHEN, CDR2 SYDVKM.

This clone was found once. The chain links TRBV6-1 to TRBJ2-1; 7 positions agree with TRBD2. J lost 7 bases, V lost 10 bases, and 7 bases had no gene match. Germline CDR1 MNHNS, CDR2 SASEGT. This CDR3 region has 12 residues. The CDR3, as DNA: TGTGCCACATCGACTAGCTCGAATGAGCAGTTCTTC. This sequence encodes CATSTSSNEQFF.

This chain uses TRBV14 with TRBJ2-4; 8 bases match TRBD1. The germline V gene encodes CDR1 SGHDN and CDR2 FVKESK. The CDR3 is made up of 15 amino acids. V was pared by 1 base and J by 3 bases, with 2 bases of the junction left unmatched. The CDR3 region is CASSQGTGSKNIQYF. CDR3 coding DNA: TGTGCCAGCAGCCAAGGGACAGGGAGCAAAAACATTCAGTACTTC.

This chain links TRBV11-2 with TRBJ2-2, with 8 bases identical to TRBD1. This CDR3 has 16 residues. Trimming removed 6 bases from V and 2 bases from J; junction bases left unmatched: 8. Germline V gene lookup returns CDR1 SGHAT and CDR2 FQNNGV. The CDR3 bases are TGTGCCAGCAGTTCACCCCCAGGGGGCAACACCGGGGAGCTGTTTTTT. Encoded protein: CASSSPPGGNTGELFF. The full variable domain, its missing parts supplied by reference TRBV11-2 and TRBJ2-2, is EAGVAQSPRYKIIEKRQSVAFWCNPISGHATLYWYQQILGQGPKLLIQFQNNGVVDDSQLPKDRFSAERLKGVDSTLKIQPAKLEDSAVYLCASSSPPGGNTGELFFGEGSRLTVL.

The chain has TRBV7-6 and TRBJ2-2; D is possibly TRBD2 (6 bases). There are 15 residues in the CDR3. Germline CDR1 reads SGHVS; CDR2 reads FNYEAQ. The germline V and J ends were trimmed by 5 bases and 4 bases, with 14 bases remaining between them. As DNA, the CDR3 is TGTGCCAGCAGCCAGGGCGGGAAGAGCACCGGGGAGCTGTTTTTT. Encoded protein: CASSQGGKSTGELFF.

The chain carries TRBV5-1 and TRBJ2-3, with 7 bases fitting TRBD2. The ends lost 3 bases at V and 4 bases at J; junction bases unmatched: 14. The CDR3 sequence is 17 residues long. Per the germline V gene, CDR1 is SGHRS and CDR2 is YFSETQ. In DNA form, the CDR3 reads TGCGCCAGCAGCTCCGGTTGGAGGGAGGGCCTTTCAGATACGCAGTATTTT. This gives the protein CASSSGWREGLSDTQYF.

The genes are TRBV5-6 and TRBJ2-7, with D maybe TRBD2 (6 bases). Germline CDR1 is SGHDT and CDR2 is YYEEEE. The V end was cut by 4 bases, the J end by 4 bases, with 15 bases between. The CDR3 consists of 14 residues. The CDR3 is CASSPGTGPYEQYF. The CDR3 DNA follows: TGTGCCAGCAGCCCCGGGACTGGACCTTACGAGCAGTACTTC. The full variable domain, its missing parts supplied by reference TRBV5-6 and TRBJ2-7, is DAGVTQSPTHLIKTRGQQVTLRCSPKSGHDTVSWYQQALGQGPQFIFQYYEEEERQRGNFPDRFSGHQFPNYSSELNVNALLLGDSALYLCASSPGTGPYEQYFGPGTRLTVT.

The chain joins TRBV28 to TRBJ1-1, with D tentatively TRBD1 (5 bases). The CDR3 sequence is 13 residues long. The V gene lost 7 bases and the J gene lost 6 bases, with 15 bases spanning the gap. Germline CDR1 reads MDHEN; CDR2 reads SYDVKM. The CDR3 bases are TGTGCCAGCACCCAGGGCGGGCTCGCTGAAGCTTTCTTT. This sequence encodes CASTQGGLAEAFF.